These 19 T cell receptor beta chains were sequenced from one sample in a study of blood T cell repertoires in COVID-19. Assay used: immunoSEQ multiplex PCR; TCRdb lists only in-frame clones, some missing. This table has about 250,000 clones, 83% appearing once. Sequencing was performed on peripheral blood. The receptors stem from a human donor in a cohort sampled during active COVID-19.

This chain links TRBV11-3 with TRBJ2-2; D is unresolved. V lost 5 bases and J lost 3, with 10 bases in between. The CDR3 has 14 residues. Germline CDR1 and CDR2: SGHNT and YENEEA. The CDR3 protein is CASSVTDDTGELFF. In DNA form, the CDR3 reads TGTGCCAGCAGCGTGACTGATGACACCGGGGAGCTGTTTTTT.

CDR3 DNA sequence: TGTGCCAGCAGCCAAGGGACACAAAATCAGCCCCAGCATTTT. As protein: CASSQGTQNQPQHF. The V and J genes are TRBV3-1 (or the pseudogene TRBV3-2) and TRBJ1-5; TRBD1 might be the D (5 bases). The CDR3 has 14 residues. From germline, CDR1 is LGHDT and CDR2 YNNKEL (reference sequence). Between the trimmed V and J ends, which lost 1 base and 4 bases, there was a span of 8 bases.

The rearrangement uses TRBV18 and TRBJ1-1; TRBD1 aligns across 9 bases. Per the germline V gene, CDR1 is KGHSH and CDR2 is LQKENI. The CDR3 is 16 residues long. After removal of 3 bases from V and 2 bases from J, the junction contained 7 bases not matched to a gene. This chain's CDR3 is CASSPGQGVPNTEAFF. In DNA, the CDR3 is TGTGCCAGCTCACCGGGACAGGGAGTTCCAAACACTGAAGCTTTCTTT.

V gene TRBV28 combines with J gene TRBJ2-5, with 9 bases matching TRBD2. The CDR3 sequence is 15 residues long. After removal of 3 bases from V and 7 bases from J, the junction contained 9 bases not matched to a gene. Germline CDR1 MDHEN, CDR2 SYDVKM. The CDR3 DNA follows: TGTGCCAGCAGTTTTGCGGGAGGGCCCACAGGGACCCAGTACTTC. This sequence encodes CASSFAGGPTGTQYF.

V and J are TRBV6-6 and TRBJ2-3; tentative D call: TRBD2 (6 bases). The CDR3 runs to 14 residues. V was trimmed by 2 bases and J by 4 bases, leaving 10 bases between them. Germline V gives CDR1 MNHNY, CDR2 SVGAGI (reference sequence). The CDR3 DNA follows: TGTGCCAGCAGTTACAACCTAGCGTCAGATACGCAGTATTTT. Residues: CASSYNLASDTQYF.

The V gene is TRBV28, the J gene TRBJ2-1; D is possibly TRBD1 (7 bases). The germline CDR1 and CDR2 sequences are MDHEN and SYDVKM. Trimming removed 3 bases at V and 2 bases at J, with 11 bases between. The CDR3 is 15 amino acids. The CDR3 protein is CASSLPGGTYNEQFF. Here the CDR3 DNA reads TGTGCCAGCAGTTTGCCAGGGGGGACCTACAATGAGCAGTTCTTC.

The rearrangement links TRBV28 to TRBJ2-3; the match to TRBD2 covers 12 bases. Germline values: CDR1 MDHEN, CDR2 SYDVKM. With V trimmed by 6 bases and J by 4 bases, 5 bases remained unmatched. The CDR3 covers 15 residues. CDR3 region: CASSPSGRVSDTQYF. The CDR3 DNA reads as TGTGCCAGCAGCCCTAGCGGGAGGGTGTCAGATACGCAGTATTTT.

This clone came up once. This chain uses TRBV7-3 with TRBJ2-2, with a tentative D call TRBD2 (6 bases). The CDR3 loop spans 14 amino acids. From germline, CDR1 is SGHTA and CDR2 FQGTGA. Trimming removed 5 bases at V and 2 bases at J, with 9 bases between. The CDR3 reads CASSRDFNTGELFF. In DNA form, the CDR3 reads TGTGCCAGCAGCCGGGACTTCAACACCGGGGAGCTGTTTTTT. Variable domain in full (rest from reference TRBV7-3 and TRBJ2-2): GAGVSQTPSNKVTEKGKYVELRCDPISGHTALYWYRQSLGQGPEFLIYFQGTGAADDSGLPNDRFFAVRPEGSVSTLKIQRTERGDSAVYLCASSRDFNTGELFFGEGSRLTVL.

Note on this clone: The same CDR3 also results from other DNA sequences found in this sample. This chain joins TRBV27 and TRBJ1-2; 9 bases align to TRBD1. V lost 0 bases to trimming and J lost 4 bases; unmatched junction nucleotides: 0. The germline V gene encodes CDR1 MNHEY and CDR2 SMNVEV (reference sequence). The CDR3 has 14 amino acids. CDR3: CASSLSGQGYGYTF. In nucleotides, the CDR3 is TGTGCCAGCAGTTTATCGGGACAGGGCTATGGCTACACCTTC.

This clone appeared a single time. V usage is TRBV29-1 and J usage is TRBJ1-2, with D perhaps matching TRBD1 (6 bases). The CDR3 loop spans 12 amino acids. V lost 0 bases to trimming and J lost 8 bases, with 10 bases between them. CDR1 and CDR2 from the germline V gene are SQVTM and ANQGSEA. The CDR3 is CSVEEGAGGYTF. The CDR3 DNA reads TGCAGCGTTGAAGAGGGGGCAGGGGGCTACACCTTC.

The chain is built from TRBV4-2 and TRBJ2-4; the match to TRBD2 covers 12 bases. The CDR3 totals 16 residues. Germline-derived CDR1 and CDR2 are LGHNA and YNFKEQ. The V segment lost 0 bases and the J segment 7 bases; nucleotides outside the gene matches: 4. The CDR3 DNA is TGTGCCAGCAGCCAAGAGACTAGCGGGGGTATGAACATTCAGTACTTC. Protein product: CASSQETSGGMNIQYF.

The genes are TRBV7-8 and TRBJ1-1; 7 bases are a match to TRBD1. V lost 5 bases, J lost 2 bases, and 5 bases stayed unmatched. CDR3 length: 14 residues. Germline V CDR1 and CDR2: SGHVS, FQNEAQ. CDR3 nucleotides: TGTGCCAGCAGCAAACAGGGGTCTAACACTGAAGCTTTCTTT. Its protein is CASSKQGSNTEAFF.

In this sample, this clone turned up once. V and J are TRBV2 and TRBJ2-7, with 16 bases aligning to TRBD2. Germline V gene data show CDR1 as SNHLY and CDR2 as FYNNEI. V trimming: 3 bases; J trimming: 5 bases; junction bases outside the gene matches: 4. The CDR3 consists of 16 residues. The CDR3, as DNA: TGTGCCAGCAGTGAGGGACTAGCGGGAGGGATGAACGAGCAGTACTTC. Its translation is CASSEGLAGGMNEQYF.

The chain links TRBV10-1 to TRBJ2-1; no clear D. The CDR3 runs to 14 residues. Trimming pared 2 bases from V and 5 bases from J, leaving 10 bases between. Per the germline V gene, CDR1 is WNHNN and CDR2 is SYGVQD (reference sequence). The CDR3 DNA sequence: TGCGCCAGCAGTGAGACCCGACAAGACAATGAGCAGTTCTTC. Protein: CASSETRQDNEQFF.

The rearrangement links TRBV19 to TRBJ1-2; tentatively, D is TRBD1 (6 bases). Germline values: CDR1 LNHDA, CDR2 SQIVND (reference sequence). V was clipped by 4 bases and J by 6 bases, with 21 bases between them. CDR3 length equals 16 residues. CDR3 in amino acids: CASSTALGTRSDGYTF. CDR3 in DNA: TGTGCCAGTAGTACGGCCTTAGGGACACGGAGTGATGGCTACACCTTC.

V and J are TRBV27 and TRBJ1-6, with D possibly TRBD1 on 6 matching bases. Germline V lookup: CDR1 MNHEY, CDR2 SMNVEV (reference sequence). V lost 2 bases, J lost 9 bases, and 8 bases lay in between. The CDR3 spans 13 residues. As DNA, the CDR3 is TGTGCCAGCAGTTTACAGGGGAGTTCACCCCTCCACTTT. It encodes CASSLQGSSPLHF.

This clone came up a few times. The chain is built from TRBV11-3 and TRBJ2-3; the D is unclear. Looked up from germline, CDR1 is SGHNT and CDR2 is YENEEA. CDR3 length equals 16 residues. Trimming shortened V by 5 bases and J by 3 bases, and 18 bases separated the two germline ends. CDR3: CASSPATGSQTDTQYF. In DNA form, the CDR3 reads TGTGCCAGCAGCCCTGCGACCGGGTCCCAAACAGATACGCAGTATTTT.

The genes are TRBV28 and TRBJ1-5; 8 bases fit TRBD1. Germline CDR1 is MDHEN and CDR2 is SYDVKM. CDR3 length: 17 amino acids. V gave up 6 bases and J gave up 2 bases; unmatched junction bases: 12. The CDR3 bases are TGTGCCAGCAGCCTGGACAGGGCCCCGAGTGGCAATCAGCCCCAGCATTTT. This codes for CASSLDRAPSGNQPQHF.

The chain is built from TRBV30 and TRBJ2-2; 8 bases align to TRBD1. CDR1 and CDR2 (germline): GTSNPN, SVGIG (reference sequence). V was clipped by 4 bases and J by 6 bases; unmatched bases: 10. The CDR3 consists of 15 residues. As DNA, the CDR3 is TGTGCCTGGAATCCCCCGGGACAGGTATCCGGGGAGCTGTTTTTT. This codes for CAWNPPGQVSGELFF.